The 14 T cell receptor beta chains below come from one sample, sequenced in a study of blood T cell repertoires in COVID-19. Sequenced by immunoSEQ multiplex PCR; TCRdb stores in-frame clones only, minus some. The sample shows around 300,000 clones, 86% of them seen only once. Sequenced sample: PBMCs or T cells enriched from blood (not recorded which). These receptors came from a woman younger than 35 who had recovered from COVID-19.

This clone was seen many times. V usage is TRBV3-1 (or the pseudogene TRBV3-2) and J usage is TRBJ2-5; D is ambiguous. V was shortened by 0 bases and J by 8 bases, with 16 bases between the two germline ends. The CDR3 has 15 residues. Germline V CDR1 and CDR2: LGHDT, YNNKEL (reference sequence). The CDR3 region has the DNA TGTGCCAGCAGCCAAGATATAGGCAGGCTTGGCACCCAGTACTTC. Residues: CASSQDIGRLGTQYF.

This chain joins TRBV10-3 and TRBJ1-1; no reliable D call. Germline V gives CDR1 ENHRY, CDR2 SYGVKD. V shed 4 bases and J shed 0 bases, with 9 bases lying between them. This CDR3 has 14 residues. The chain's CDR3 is CAISGTPLNTEAFF. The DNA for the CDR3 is TGTGCCATCAGTGGTACACCTTTGAACACTGAAGCTTTCTTT.

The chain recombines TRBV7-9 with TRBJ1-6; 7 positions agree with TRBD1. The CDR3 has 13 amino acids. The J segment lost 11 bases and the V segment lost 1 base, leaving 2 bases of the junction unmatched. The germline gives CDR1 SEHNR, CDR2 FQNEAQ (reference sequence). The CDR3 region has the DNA TGTGCCAGCAGCTTAGAGGGGGCAACACCCCTCCACTTT. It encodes CASSLEGATPLHF.

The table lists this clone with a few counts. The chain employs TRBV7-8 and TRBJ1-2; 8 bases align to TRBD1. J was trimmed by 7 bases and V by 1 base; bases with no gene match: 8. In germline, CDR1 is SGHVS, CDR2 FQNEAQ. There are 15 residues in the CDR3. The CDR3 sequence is CASSLVGQAASGYTF. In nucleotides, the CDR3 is TGTGCCAGCAGCTTAGTGGGACAGGCCGCCTCTGGCTACACCTTC.

The CDR3, as DNA: TGCGCCAGCAGTCACATGTGGGGGAGGACCGGGGAGCTGTTTTTT. This gives the protein CASSHMWGRTGELFF. This rearrangement joins TRBV23-1 to TRBJ2-2; tentative D call: TRBD2 (6 bases). TRBV23-1 is noted as an ORF with a role that remains uncertain. The ends were cut back, 3 bases at V and 5 bases at J, with 13 bases in the middle. The CDR3 length is 15 residues.

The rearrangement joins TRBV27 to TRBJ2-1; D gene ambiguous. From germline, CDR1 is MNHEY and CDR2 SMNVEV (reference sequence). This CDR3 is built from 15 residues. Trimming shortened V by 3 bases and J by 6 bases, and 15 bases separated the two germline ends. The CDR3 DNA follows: TGTGCCAGCAGTTTTTTTGCCCCTTCGGGCAATGAGCAGTTCTTC. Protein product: CASSFFAPSGNEQFF.

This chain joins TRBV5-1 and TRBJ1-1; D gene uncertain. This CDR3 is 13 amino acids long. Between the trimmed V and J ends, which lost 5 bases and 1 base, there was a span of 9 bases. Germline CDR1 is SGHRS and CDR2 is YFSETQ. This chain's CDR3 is CASRTRENTEAFF. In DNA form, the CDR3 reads TGCGCCAGCAGAACGAGAGAGAACACTGAAGCTTTCTTT.

The CDR3 nucleotides read TGTGCCAGCAGCGTAAAGAGCGGGGGGCCCTTGGAGCAGTACTTC. Its translation: CASSVKSGGPLEQYF. This chain connects TRBV9 to TRBJ2-7; TRBD2 agrees at 9 bases. Germline assignment: CDR1 SGDLS and CDR2 YYNGEE. V gave up 1 base and J gave up 7 bases; unmatched junction bases: 9. This CDR3 spans 15 amino acids.

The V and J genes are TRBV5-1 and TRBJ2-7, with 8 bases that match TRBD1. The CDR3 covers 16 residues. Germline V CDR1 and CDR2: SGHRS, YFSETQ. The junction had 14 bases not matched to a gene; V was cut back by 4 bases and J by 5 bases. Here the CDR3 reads CASSRDRTTLNHEQYF. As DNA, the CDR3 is TGCGCCAGCAGCCGGGACAGGACGACCCTAAATCACGAGCAGTACTTC. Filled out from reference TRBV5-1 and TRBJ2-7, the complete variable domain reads KAGVTQTPRYLIKTRGQQVTLSCSPISGHRSVSWYQQTPGQGLQFLFEYFSETQRNKGNFPGRFSGRQFSNSRSEMNVSTLELGDSALYLCASSRDRTTLNHEQYFGPGTRLTVT.

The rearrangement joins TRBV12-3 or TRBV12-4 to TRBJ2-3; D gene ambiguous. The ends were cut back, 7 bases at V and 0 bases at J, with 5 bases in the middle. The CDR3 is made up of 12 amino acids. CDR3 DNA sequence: TGTGCCAGCACCCCTAGCACAGATACGCAGTATTTT. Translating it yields CASTPSTDTQYF.

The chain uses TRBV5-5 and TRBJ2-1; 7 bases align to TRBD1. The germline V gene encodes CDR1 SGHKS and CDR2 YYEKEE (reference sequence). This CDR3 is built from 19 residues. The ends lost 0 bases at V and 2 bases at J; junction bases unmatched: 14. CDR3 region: CASSLATYRQGSTYNEQFF. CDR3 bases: TGTGCCAGCAGCTTGGCCACCTACCGACAGGGCAGCACCTACAATGAGCAGTTCTTC.

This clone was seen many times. CDR3 DNA: TGTGCCAGCAGCCAAGATTGGGCAACCGGGGAGCTGTTTTTT. Protein: CASSQDWATGELFF. The rearrangement uses TRBV4-2 and TRBJ2-2; unclear D gene. CDR1 is LGHNA, CDR2 YNFKEQ, per germline. This CDR3 comprises 14 residues. V lost 0 bases and J lost 5, with 7 bases in between.

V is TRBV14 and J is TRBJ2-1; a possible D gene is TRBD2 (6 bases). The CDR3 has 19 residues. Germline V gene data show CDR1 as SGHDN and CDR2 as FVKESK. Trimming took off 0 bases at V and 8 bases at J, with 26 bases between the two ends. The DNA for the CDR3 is TGTGCCAGCAGCCAAGATCGATCCGGACTACCTACGGAAGAGGATGAGCAGTTCTTC. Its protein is CASSQDRSGLPTEEDEQFF.

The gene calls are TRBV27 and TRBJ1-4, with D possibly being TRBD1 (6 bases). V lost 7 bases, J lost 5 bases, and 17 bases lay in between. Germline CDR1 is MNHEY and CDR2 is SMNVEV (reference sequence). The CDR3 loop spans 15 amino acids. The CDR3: CASTPGGPLNEKLFF. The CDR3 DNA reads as TGTGCCAGCACCCCCGGGGGGCCCTTGAATGAAAAACTGTTTTTT.